These 10 T cell receptor beta chains were sequenced from one sample in a study of CD8+ T cells in alopecia areata. Treatment described: oral pan-JAK inhibitor, 5-10 mg twice daily. cDNA serving as the sequencing template came from extracted, reverse transcribed RNA. Assay: immunoSEQ multiplex PCR; the TCRdb copy retains only in-frame clones and omits some. The data hold hundreds of thousands of clones, with 30% to 40% observed a single time. The input for sequencing was CD4+ T cells sorted from blood, taken between weeks 30 and 35, from a patient treated with tofacitinib. These receptors were taken from a human donor with alopecia areata.

The chain recombines TRBV6-6 with TRBJ2-7, with TRBD1 identical over 9 bases. The CDR3 is 13 amino acids. CDR1 MNHNY and CDR2 SVGAGI come from the germline V gene (reference sequence). V dropped 6 bases and J dropped 3; count of bases not matched to a gene: 3. CDR3 sequence: CASSQGQGYEQYF. CDR3 DNA: TGTGCCAGCAGCCAGGGACAGGGCTACGAGCAGTACTTC.

The V call is TRBV7-6, the J call TRBJ1-1; D is ambiguous. Germline CDR1 SGHVS, CDR2 FNYEAQ. The length of the CDR3 is 14 residues. The ends were cut back, 1 base at V and 1 base at J, with 7 bases in the middle. The CDR3 bases are TGTGCCAGCAGCTTAGTCCGGGGGAACACTGAAGCTTTCTTT. Translating it yields CASSLVRGNTEAFF.

This clone was seen only a few times. This chain links TRBV30 with TRBJ2-1, with D possibly matching TRBD1 (6 bases). This CDR3 is built from 11 residues. Trimming left V 4 bases short and J 10 bases short, with 11 bases between. Per germline, CDR1 GTSNPN and CDR2 SVGIG (reference sequence). The CDR3 loop reads CAWMSRGEQFF. The CDR3 region has the DNA TGTGCCTGGATGAGCAGGGGAGAGCAGTTCTTC.

The V call is TRBV5-6, the J call TRBJ2-5; unclear D gene. CDR1 is SGHDT and CDR2 is YYEEEE in the germline V gene. The length of the CDR3 is 13 residues. The V gene lost 2 bases and the J gene lost 0 bases, with 5 bases spanning the gap. CDR3 sequence reads: CASSLTYQETQYF. CDR3 DNA sequence: TGTGCCAGCAGCTTAACGTACCAAGAGACCCAGTACTTC.

The rearrangement links TRBV5-1 to TRBJ2-2; no firm D call. This CDR3 comprises 16 residues. CDR1 and CDR2 (germline): SGHRS, YFSETQ. V was shortened by 0 bases and J by 5 bases, with 14 bases between the two germline ends. Written as DNA, the CDR3 is TGCGCCAGCAGCTTGGACCTTTCTTGGGGTACCGGGGAGCTGTTTTTT. This sequence encodes CASSLDLSWGTGELFF.

This clone was seen just once. The gene calls are TRBV15 and TRBJ1-5; 8 positions agree with TRBD1. Germline V gene data show CDR1 as LNHNV and CDR2 as YYDKDF (reference sequence). V trimming: 9 bases; J trimming: 1 base; junction bases outside the gene matches: 8. The CDR3 has 15 residues. CDR3: CATVQGEKSNQPQHF. CDR3 DNA sequence: TGTGCCACGGTACAGGGGGAAAAGAGCAATCAGCCCCAGCATTTT. Supplemented by reference TRBV15 and TRBJ1-5, the full variable domain reads DAMVIQNPRYQVTQFGKPVTLSCSQTLNHNVMYWYQQKSSQAPKLLFHYYDKDFNNEADTPDNFQSRRPNTSFCFLDIRSPGLGDTAMYLCATVQGEKSNQPQHFGDGTRLSIL.

The chain recombines TRBV7-6 with TRBJ2-2; 8 bases fit TRBD1. V lost 5 bases, J lost 7 bases, and 15 bases stayed unmatched. The germline CDR1 and CDR2 sequences are SGHVS and FNYEAQ. The CDR3 extends over 17 amino acids. The CDR3 coding sequence is TGTGCCAGCAGCCCCCGAACGTCAGGGGGCTCTGACGGGGAGCTGTTTTTT. It is translated as CASSPRTSGGSDGELFF.

The sample holds a few counts of this clone. The chain is built from TRBV7-9 and TRBJ2-4, with D perhaps TRBD2 (6 bases). The germline CDR1 and CDR2 sequences are SEHNR and FQNEAQ (reference sequence). With 5 bases removed from V and 0 bases from J, the gap between germline ends came to 11 bases. The CDR3 runs to 15 residues. CDR3 sequence reads: CASSPAGRAKNIQYF. As DNA, the CDR3 is TGTGCCAGCAGCCCCGCCGGGAGAGCCAAAAACATTCAGTACTTC.

The rearrangement joins TRBV4-1 to TRBJ2-1; a possible D gene is TRBD1 (6 bases). Trimming cost V 2 bases and J 6 bases, with 11 bases left between them. Germline-derived CDR1 and CDR2 are MGHRA and YSYEKL. The CDR3 sequence is 14 residues long. The CDR3, as DNA: TGCGCCAGCAGCCAACCCACAGGGAGCAATGAGCAGTTCTTC. Protein: CASSQPTGSNEQFF.

This sequence joins TRBV6-5 and TRBJ1-2; D ambiguous. The CDR3 loop spans 13 amino acids. V was shortened by 2 bases and J by 6 bases, with 10 bases between the two germline ends. The germline gives CDR1 MNHEY, CDR2 SVGAGI. CDR3 sequence: CASSYEGMDGYTF. Written as DNA, the CDR3 is TGTGCCAGCAGTTACGAAGGGATGGATGGCTACACCTTC.